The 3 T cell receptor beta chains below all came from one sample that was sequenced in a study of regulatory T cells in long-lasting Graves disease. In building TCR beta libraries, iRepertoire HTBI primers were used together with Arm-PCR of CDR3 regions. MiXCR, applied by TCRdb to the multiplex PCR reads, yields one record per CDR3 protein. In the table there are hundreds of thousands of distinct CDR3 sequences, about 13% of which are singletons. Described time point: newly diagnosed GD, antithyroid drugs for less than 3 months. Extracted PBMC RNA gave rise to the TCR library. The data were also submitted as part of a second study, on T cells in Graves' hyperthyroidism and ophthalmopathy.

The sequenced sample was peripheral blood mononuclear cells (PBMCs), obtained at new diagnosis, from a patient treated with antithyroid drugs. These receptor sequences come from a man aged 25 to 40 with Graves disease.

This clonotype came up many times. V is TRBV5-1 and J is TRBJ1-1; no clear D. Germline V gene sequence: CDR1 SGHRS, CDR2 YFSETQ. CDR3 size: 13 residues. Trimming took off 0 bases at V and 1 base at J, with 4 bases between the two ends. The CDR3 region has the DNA TGCGCCAGCAGCTTGGAACCGAACACTGAAGCTTTCTTT. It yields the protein CASSLEPNTEAFF. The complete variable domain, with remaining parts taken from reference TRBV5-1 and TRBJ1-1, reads KAGVTQTPRYLIKTRGQQVTLSCSPISGHRSVSWYQQTPGQGLQFLFEYFSETQRNKGNFPGRFSGRQFSNSRSEMNVSTLELGDSALYLCASSLEPNTEAFFGQGTRLTVV.

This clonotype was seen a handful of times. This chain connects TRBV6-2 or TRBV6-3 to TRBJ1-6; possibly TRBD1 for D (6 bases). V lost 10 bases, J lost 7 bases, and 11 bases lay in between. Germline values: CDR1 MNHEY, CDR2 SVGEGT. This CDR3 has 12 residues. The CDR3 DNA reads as TGTGCCACCGCTACAGGGAATTCACCCCTCCACTTT. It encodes CATATGNSPLHF.

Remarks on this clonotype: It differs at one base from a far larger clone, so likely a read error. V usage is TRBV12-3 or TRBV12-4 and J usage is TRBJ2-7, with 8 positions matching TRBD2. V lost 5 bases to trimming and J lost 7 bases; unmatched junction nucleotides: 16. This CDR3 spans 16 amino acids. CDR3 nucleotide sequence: TGTGCCAGCAGTGCTAGAGGTAGCGGGGTCTACAATGAGCAGTACTTC. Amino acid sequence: CASSARGSGVYNEQYF.